This T cell receptor (beta chain) comes out of a study of cytomegalovirus exposure and HLA in healthy donors. As for the study in general: Earlier, 150 million to 200 million T cells were analyzed, and 117 million unique TCR beta sequences were found among them.

Study-level findings and limits: There were reportedly fewer N-insertions in an Asian-associated ancestry cluster than the roughly 670-donor mean, in a later analysis. Most subjects' HLA-A and HLA-B alleles were reportedly predicted from TCR beta sequences.

Nominally healthy donors were sampled, though unrecorded immune exposures were likely. Points on this clone: Its antigen is still unknown.

This PCR relied on a set of 60 Vbeta primers and 13 Jbeta primers. Profiling relied on immunoSEQ multiplex PCR, and the TCRdb table lists in-frame clones only, not all of them. The table has around 93,000 clones, approximately 83% seen once; the top ten hold about 3.8%. With 1 base removed from V and 0 bases from J, the gap between germline ends came to 8 bases. The V gene's germline CDR1 is SGHNT and CDR2 YYREEE (reference sequence). The CDR3 loop spans 14 amino acids. Material: PBMCs. This chain joins TRBV5-4 and TRBJ2-7; a possible D gene is TRBD1 (6 bases). This sequence was found in a man over 45 in good health and CMV-seronegative. The CDR3 loop reads CASSLQGTSYEQYF. In nucleotides, the CDR3 is TGTGCCAGCAGCTTGCAGGGGACCTCCTACGAGCAGTACTTC.